The present T cell receptor (beta chain) was sequenced within a study of blood T cell repertoires in COVID-19. About the study: The United States, Italy and Spain were the sources of the acute and convalescent COVID-19 samples.

This clone showed up just once. The same CDR3 can be traced to other DNA sequences in this sample. The table came from immunoSEQ multiplex PCR; TCRdb's copy has only in-frame clones and leaves some out. The sample shows about 150,000 clones, around 83% of them seen only once. The V gene's germline CDR1 is LNHDA and CDR2 SQIVND (reference sequence). The V segment lost 5 bases and the J segment 5 bases; nucleotides outside the gene matches: 6. This CDR3 is 14 amino acids long. Followed over time, Seattle patients had been enrolled while infection was active. The sequence came from a woman aged 55-75 years with COVID-19, enrolled during active disease. The sequenced sample was peripheral blood. The V call is TRBV19, the J call TRBJ1-2; 9 bases line up with TRBD1. CDR3 coding DNA: TGTGCCAGTAGTTTACAGGGGGCTGGATATGGCTACACCTTC. The encoded protein is CASSLQGAGYGYTF.